Sequencing of this TCR beta chain was carried out in a study of CD8 T cells in Susac syndrome. TCR beta from blood CD8+ and CD4+ T cells was sequenced. Reverse transcription of roughly 0.5 to 1 ug RNA was carried out with random hexamers. By means of immunoSEQ multiplex PCR, TCR beta CDR3 spanning 54 Vbeta and 13 Jbeta underwent amplification. TCRdb processed the immunoSEQ multiplex PCR reads anew with MiXCR; each CDR3 protein has one entry. The sample comprises 75,000 to 95,000 distinct CDR3 sequences, approximately 95% of which are singletons, and less than 0.6% rests with the top ten. V lost 6 bases and J lost 0, with 19 bases in between. The V gene's germline CDR1 is SGHDT and CDR2 YYEEEE. The CDR3 consists of 16 residues.

This TCR came from a human donor with Susac syndrome. The sequenced sample was CD8+ T cells from PBMCs. The chain links TRBV5-6 to TRBJ2-7; D might be TRBD1 (5 bases). The CDR3 nucleotides read TGTGCCAGCACCCCCACAGGAGACCGGAGCTCCTACGAGCAGTACTTC. This codes for CASTPTGDRSSYEQYF.